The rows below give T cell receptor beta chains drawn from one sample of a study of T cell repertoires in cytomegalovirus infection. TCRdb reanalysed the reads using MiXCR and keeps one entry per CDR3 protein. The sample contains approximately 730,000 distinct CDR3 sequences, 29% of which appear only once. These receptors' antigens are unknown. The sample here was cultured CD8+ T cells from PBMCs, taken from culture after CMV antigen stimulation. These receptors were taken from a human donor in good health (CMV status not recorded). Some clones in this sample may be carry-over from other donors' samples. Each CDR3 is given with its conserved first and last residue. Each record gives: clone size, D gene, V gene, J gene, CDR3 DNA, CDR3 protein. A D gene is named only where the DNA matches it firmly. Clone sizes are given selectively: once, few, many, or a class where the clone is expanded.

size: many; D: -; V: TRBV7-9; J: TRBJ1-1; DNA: TGTGCCAGCAGCTTAATAACTGAAGCTTTCTTT; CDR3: CASSLITEAFF
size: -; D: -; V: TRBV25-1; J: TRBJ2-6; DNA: TGTGCCAGCAGTGAATTCCCGGACTCTGGGGCCAACGTCCTGACTTTC; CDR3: CASSEFPDSGANVLTF
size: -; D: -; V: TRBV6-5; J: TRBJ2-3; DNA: TGTGCCAGCAGTTACGGGGAGCGGGTGAGCACAGATACGCAGTATTTT; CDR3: CASSYGERVSTDTQYF
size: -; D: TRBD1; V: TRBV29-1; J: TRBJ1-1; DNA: TGCAGCGTGGGGGGGGACAGGGGGCCCACTGAAGCTTTCTTT; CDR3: CSVGGDRGPTEAFF
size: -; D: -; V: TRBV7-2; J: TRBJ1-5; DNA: TGTGCCAGCAGCGCCCAGGGGCAATCCAATCAGCCCCAGCATTTT; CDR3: CASSAQGQSNQPQHF
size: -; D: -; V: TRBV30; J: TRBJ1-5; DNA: TGTGCCTGGAGTGTACGTTTTTTGGAAAACAGGGAACATCAGCCCCAGCATTTT; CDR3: CAWSVRFLENREHQPQHF
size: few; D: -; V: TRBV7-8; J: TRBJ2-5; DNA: TGTGCCAGCAGCGATAAGGTGGAGACCCAGTACTTC; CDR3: CASSDKVETQYF
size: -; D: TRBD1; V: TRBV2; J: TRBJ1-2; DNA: TGTGCCACCTGGACAGGGGAGAACTATGGCTACACCTTC; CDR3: CATWTGENYGYTF
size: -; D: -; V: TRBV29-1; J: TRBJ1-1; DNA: TGCAGCGTCCAACTCGACACTGAAGCTTTCTTT; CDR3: CSVQLDTEAFF
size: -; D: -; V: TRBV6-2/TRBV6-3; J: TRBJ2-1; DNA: TGTGCCAGCACTTCCGATCGACAGACCCGGGCCAATGAGCAGTTCTTC; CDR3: CASTSDRQTRANEQFF
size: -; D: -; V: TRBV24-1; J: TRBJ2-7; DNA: TGTGCCACCAGTGATGGGGCAGGGGATACCTACGAGCAGTACTTC; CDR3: CATSDGAGDTYEQYF
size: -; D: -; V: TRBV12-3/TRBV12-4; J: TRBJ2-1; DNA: TGTGCCAGCAGCGGGGCTAATGAGCAGTTCTTC; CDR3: CASSGANEQFF
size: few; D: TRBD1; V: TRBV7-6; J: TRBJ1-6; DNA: TGTGCCAGCAGCTTAGAGGGGGCATCTTCACCCCTCCACTTT; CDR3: CASSLEGASSPLHF
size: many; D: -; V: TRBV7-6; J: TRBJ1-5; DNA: TGTGCCAGCAGCTTAGCGGGCGTACTGGGCAATCAGCCCCAGCATTTT; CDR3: CASSLAGVLGNQPQHF
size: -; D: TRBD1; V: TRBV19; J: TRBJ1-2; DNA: TGTGCCAGTTCTCCCGGACAGGGCGGATTCTATGGCTACACCTTC; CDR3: CASSPGQGGFYGYTF
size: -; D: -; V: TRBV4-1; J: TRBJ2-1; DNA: TGCGCCAGCAGCCAAGAGGATAGCTCCTACAATGAGCAGTTCTTC; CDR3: CASSQEDSSYNEQFF
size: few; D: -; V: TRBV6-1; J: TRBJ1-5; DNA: TGTGCCAGCAGTTATCTTTGGGGGGCTGAGGAGCCCCAGCATTTT; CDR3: CASSYLWGAEEPQHF
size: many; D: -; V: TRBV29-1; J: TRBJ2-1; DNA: TGCAGCGTTTTACCGCACAAGGGCCTTCAGTTCTTC; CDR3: CSVLPHKGLQFF
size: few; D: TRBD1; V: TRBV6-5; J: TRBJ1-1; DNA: TGTGCCAGCAGAATACAATACAGGGGATACACTGAAGCTTTCTTT; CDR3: CASRIQYRGYTEAFF
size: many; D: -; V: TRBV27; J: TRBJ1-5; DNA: TGTGCCAGCAGTTCGTCCCTGCGGGCCGGTCAGCCCCAGCATTTT; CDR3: CASSSSLRAGQPQHF
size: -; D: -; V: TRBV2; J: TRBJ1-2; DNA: TGTGCCACCCCTTTCGGGGGAGGCTACACCTTC; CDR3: CATPFGGGYTF
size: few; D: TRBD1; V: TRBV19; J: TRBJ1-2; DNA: TGTGCCAGCTGGGACAGCGAGAACTATGGCTACACCTTC; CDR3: CASWDSENYGYTF
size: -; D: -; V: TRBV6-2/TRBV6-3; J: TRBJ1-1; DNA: TGTGCCAGCAGTCAAAGGGGTGTCCTGGGGACTGAAGCTTTCTTT; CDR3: CASSQRGVLGTEAFF
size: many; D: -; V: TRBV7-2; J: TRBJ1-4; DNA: TGTGCCAGCAGTTCGGGGGTCAGGGCAACTAATGAAAAACTGTTTTTT; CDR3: CASSSGVRATNEKLFF
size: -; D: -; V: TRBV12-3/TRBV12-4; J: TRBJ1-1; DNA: TGTGCCAGCAGGCCCACAGGTGAAGCTTTCTTT; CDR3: CASRPTGEAFF
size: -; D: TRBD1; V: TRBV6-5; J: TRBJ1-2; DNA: TGTGCCAGCAGTTACTACGACCACCCGGGACAGAACTTAGCTAACTATGACTACACCTTC; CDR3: CASSYYDHPGQNLANYDYTF
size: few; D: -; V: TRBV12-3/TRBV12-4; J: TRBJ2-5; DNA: TGTGCCAGCACCATGGGGCTAGCTGAGACCCAGTACTTC; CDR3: CASTMGLAETQYF
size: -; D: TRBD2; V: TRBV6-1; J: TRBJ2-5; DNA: TGTGCCAGCAGTGACCCAGCGGGGGACGTTCAAGAGACCCAGTACTTC; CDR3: CASSDPAGDVQETQYF
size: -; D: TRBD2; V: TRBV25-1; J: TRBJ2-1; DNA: TGTGCCAGCAGTAGACCGGGACTAGCGAATGAGCAGTTCTTC; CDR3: CASSRPGLANEQFF
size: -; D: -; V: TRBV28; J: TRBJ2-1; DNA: TGTGCCAGCAGTTTAGAAGGGCCTATCTACAATGAGCAGTTCTTC; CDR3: CASSLEGPIYNEQFF
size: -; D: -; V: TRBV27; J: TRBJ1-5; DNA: TGTGCCAGCAGTTTATACCGCGGAGGTCAGCCCCAGCATTTT; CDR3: CASSLYRGGQPQHF